The subject of this entry is one T cell receptor (beta chain). As yet, its antigen is unknown. This CDR3 region has 13 residues. Trimming took 2 bases from V and 1 from J, leaving 8 bases between them. CDR1 and CDR2 (germline): GTSNPN, SVGIG (reference sequence). PCR primers comprised 60 Vbeta and 13 Jbeta primers. Repertoires were generated with immunoSEQ multiplex PCR, while TCRdb's copy carries only in-frame clones and drops some. This sample has approximately 100,000 clones, with roughly a tenth found just once. The data were taken from a study of cytomegalovirus exposure and HLA in healthy donors. Unrecorded immune exposures were likely, despite nominal health at sampling. Study outcomes and limitations: The authors enumerated around 150 TCR beta chains as linked to cytomegalovirus. The authors later found TCR association rates varying by HLA locus, with DRB1 most and HLA-C fewest. TCR beta V segments were, for the most part, productive about 87% or about 30% of the time in an earlier analysis.

The chain has TRBV30 and TRBJ1-1; no definite D call. The TCR sequence derives from a man in his fifties in good health and CMV-seropositive. Specimen: PBMCs. The CDR3 nucleotides are TGTGCCTGGAGTCTCTCAGGGAACACTGAAGCTTTCTTT. Its protein product is CAWSLSGNTEAFF.